The entry below gives a single T cell receptor (beta chain) sequence along with its context. What it binds is not known. The repertoire was sequenced with immunoSEQ multiplex PCR; TCRdb's copy has only in-frame clones and lacks some. Of around 61,000 clones in the sample, under 90% were seen once. The data derive from a study of OX40 agonist ivuxolimab in advanced cancers. Study-level information: Patients were given ivuxolimab, an antibody that agonizes OX40 (CD134). Study-wide results and caveats: The CD4+ and CD8+ T cells in the blood had expanded clonally by week 6 at 0.1 to 3.0 mg/kg. Mean expanded clone counts were higher in CD8+ than CD4+ T cells.

Germline V gives CDR1 LNHDA, CDR2 SQIVND (reference sequence). Deletions cut 7 bases from V and 2 bases from J, with 13 bases between. This CDR3 contains 14 residues. The receptor was derived from an adult with an advanced solid tumor such as melanoma, head and neck, liver or kidney cancer. Sample: CD4+ or CD8+ T cells sorted from blood, taken in a trial of the OX40 agonist ivuxolimab. The chain uses TRBV19 and TRBJ2-3; the D is unclear. CDR3: CASKRGLDTDTQYF. CDR3 coding DNA: TGTGCCAGTAAGCGCGGATTAGACACAGATACGCAGTATTTT.